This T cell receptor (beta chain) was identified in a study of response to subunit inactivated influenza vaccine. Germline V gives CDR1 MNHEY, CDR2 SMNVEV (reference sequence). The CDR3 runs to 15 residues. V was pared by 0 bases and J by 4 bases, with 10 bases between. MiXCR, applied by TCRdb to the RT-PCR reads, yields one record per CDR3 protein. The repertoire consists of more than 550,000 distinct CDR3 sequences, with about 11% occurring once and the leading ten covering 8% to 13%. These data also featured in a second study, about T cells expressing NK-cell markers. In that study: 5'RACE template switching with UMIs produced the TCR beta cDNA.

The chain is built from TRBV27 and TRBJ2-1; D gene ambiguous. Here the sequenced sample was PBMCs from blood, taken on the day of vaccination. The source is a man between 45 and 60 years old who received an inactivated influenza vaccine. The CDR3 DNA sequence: TGTGCCAGCAGTTTATCACAAGCCGAGTACAATGAGCAGTTCTTC. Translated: CASSLSQAEYNEQFF.